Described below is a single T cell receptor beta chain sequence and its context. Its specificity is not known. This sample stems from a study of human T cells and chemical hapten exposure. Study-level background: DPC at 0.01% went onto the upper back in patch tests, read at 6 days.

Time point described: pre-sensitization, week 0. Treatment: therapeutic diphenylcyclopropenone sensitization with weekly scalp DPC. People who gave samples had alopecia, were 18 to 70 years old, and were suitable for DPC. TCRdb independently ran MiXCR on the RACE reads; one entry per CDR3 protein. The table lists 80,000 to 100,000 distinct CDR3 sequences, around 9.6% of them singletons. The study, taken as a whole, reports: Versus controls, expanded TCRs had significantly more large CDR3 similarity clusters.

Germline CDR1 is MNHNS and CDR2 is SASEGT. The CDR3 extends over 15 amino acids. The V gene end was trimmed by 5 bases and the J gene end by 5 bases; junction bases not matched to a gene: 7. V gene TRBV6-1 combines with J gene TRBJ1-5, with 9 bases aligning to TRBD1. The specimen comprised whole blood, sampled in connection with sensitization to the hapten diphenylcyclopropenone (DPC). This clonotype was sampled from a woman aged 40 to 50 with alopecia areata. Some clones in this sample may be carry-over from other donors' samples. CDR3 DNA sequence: TGTGCCAGCAGTTGGGACAGGGACCCATATCAGCCCCAGCATTTT. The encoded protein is CASSWDRDPYQPQHF.